This T cell receptor beta chain was captured by sequencing in a study of prognosis after radiotherapy for stage I lung cancer. Study summary: The tumors were adenocarcinoma in twelve patients (squamous cell carcinoma in six or seven). Findings of the study overall: Following stereotactic body radiation therapy, patients who went on to develop distant metastases had lower Shannon entropy.

About this clonotype itself: The antigen is not known. A far bigger clonotype differs at one base, so this is likely a read error.

CDR3 size: 16 residues. Germline loops: CDR1 MNHEY, CDR2 SVGEGT. The V segment lost 10 bases and the J segment 1 base; nucleotides outside the gene matches: 12. Multiplex PCR in two rounds served to amplify TCR beta CDR3 from genomic DNA. With primers specific to each TRBV and TRBJ gene, the first-round PCR was performed. Universal primers were used for second-round PCR. MiXCR, run by TCRdb on the multiplex PCR reads, gives a single entry per CDR3 protein. The table lists under 20,000 distinct CDR3 sequences, 40% to 55% of them singletons. Sequencing used PBMCs, obtained before or after stereotactic body radiation therapy (not recorded which). This clonotype was obtained from a donor over 45 with non-small cell lung cancer. The chain carries TRBV6-2 or TRBV6-3 and TRBJ2-5, with 10 bases matching TRBD1. CDR3 in amino acids: CAINKGQGFLQETQYF. The DNA for the CDR3 is TGTGCCATTAATAAGGGACAGGGGTTCCTCCAAGAGACCCAGTACTTC.